This passage covers 13 T cell receptor beta chains from one sample sequenced in a study of T cell responses to AZD1222 COVID-19 vaccine. Clones were sequenced by immunoSEQ multiplex PCR, and TCRdb holds only the in-frame ones, with some missing. The profile shows some 200,000 clones, about nine tenths of them singletons. The sequencing here drew on peripheral blood, taken on day 0 of AZD1222 vaccination. The receptors derive from an adult in good health.

This chain connects TRBV7-2 to TRBJ1-5, with D unclear. Trimming shortened V by 2 bases and J by 0 bases, and 11 bases separated the two germline ends. Germline CDR1 is SGHTA and CDR2 is FQGNSA. There are 16 residues in the CDR3. The CDR3 here is CASSLLPAVSNQPQHF. The CDR3 DNA is TGTGCCAGCAGCTTACTCCCGGCAGTTAGCAATCAGCCCCAGCATTTT.

The chain carries TRBV5-4 and TRBJ2-1, with a possible D match to TRBD2 (5 bases). Germline V gene sequence: CDR1 SGHNT, CDR2 YYREEE (reference sequence). Trimming took 2 bases from V and 3 from J, leaving 12 bases between them. The CDR3 spans 15 residues. CDR3 nucleotide sequence: TGTGCCAGCAGCTTCCCTGTCGGGGACTACAATGAGCAGTTCTTC. Amino acid sequence: CASSFPVGDYNEQFF.

This chain uses TRBV3-1 (or the pseudogene TRBV3-2) with TRBJ2-3; 14 bases agree with TRBD2. Unmatched junction bases numbered 6, after V lost 4 bases and J lost 3 bases. The germline V gene has CDR1 LGHDT and CDR2 YNNKEL (reference sequence). The CDR3 totals 17 residues. CDR3 sequence (DNA): TGTGCCAGCAGCCCCCGACTAGCGGGAGGGAGTACAGATACGCAGTATTTT. The encoded protein is CASSPRLAGGSTDTQYF.

This chain connects TRBV24-1 to TRBJ2-5, with a possible D match to TRBD2 (5 bases). CDR1 and CDR2 from the germline V gene are KGHDR and SFDVKD. Trimming removed 4 bases from V and 4 bases from J, with 15 bases in between. The CDR3 contains 15 residues. The CDR3 sequence is CATSDTKGEGETQYF. CDR3 coding DNA: TGTGCCACCAGTGACACGAAGGGTGAGGGAGAGACCCAGTACTTC.

This clone was detected only once. The V call is TRBV18, the J call TRBJ1-5; no clear D. This CDR3 has 15 amino acids. V lost 3 bases to trimming and J lost 2 bases, with 11 bases between them. CDR1 KGHSH and CDR2 LQKENI come from the germline V gene. CDR3 in amino acids: CASSPSPIGNQPQHF. CDR3 nucleotides: TGTGCCAGCTCACCCTCCCCGATCGGCAATCAGCCCCAGCATTTT.

The chain carries TRBV7-3 and TRBJ2-3; D is possibly TRBD1 or TRBD2 (5 bases each). The CDR3 loop spans 15 amino acids. Germline V gene sequence: CDR1 SGHTA, CDR2 FQGTGA. The V end was cut by 5 bases, the J end by 2 bases, with 14 bases between. DNA for the CDR3: TGTGCCAGCAGCCTTCGGGGCGGATACACAGATACGCAGTATTTT. Amino acids: CASSLRGGYTDTQYF.

The rearrangement joins TRBV5-1 to TRBJ1-6; the D is unclear. The V and J ends lost 5 bases and 7 bases respectively, with 16 bases between them. This CDR3 contains 15 residues. Looked up from germline, CDR1 is SGHRS and CDR2 is YFSETQ. The CDR3: CASRRLELVNSPLHF. CDR3 sequence (DNA): TGCGCCAGCAGGCGACTGGAGTTGGTAAATTCACCCCTCCACTTT.

This clone showed up just once. This sequence joins TRBV25-1 and TRBJ2-7; D not certain. The V end lost 6 bases, the J end lost 3 bases, and 9 bases lay between the germline ends. This CDR3 is built from 12 residues. CDR1 MGHDK and CDR2 SYGVNS come from the germline V gene. For the CDR3, the DNA is TGTGCCAGCAGACAAGGTTACTACGAGCAGTACTTC. It translates to CASRQGYYEQYF.

This sequence joins TRBV5-6 and TRBJ1-5; the match to TRBD1 covers 9 bases. With 4 bases clipped from V and 5 bases from J, the junction kept 7 bases outside the gene matches. The CDR3 covers 15 residues. The germline gives CDR1 SGHDT, CDR2 YYEEEE. The CDR3 DNA is TGTGCCAGCAGCGCCGCCGGGACAGGGTATCAGCCCCAGCATTTT. Translation: CASSAAGTGYQPQHF.

The genes are TRBV24-1 and TRBJ1-1; D is uncertain. The V and J ends lost 3 bases and 4 bases respectively, with 8 bases between them. The CDR3 has 13 amino acids. The V gene's germline CDR1 is KGHDR and CDR2 SFDVKD. This chain's CDR3 is CATSDGVGTEAFF. CDR3 nucleotides: TGTGCCACCAGTGATGGGGTGGGCACTGAAGCTTTCTTT.

The rearrangement joins TRBV5-4 to TRBJ1-2; 8 bases line up with TRBD1. The CDR3 extends over 16 amino acids. The junction had 14 bases not matched to a gene; V was cut back by 4 bases and J by 6 bases. Germline CDR1 reads SGHNT; CDR2 reads YYREEE (reference sequence). The CDR3 DNA follows: TGTGCCAGCAGCGACGGGACAGGTGTTTTGTATGATGGCTACACCTTC. It specifies CASSDGTGVLYDGYTF.

The chain joins TRBV2 to TRBJ1-5; TRBD1 agrees at 8 bases. The CDR3 is made up of 14 amino acids. Germline CDR1 is SNHLY and CDR2 is FYNNEI. Unmatched junction bases numbered 7, after V lost 7 bases and J lost 5 bases. CDR3 loop: CASKFDRGHQPQHF. The CDR3 DNA follows: TGTGCCAGCAAATTCGACAGGGGTCATCAGCCCCAGCATTTT.

The chain is built from TRBV5-1 and TRBJ2-2, with 8 bases that match TRBD1. CDR3 length: 15 residues. Looked up from germline, CDR1 is SGHRS and CDR2 is YFSETQ. J gave up 7 bases and V 4 bases, and 9 bases lay outside the gene matches. The CDR3 DNA is TGCGCCAGCAGCCACTGGGGACAGGAAAGCGGGGAGCTGTTTTTT. As protein: CASSHWGQESGELFF.